These 31 T cell receptor beta chains were sequenced from one sample in a study of cytomegalovirus exposure and HLA in healthy donors. 13 Jbeta primers and 60 Vbeta primers were used for the PCR. This table comes from immunoSEQ multiplex PCR, and its TCRdb copy is limited to in-frame clones, with some not included. The table shows about 200,000 clones, with around 90% occurring only once. Sequences were obtained from PBMCs. All receptors derive from a boy between 2 and 10 years old in good health and CMV-seronegative.

This chain joins TRBV19 and TRBJ2-1, with 13 bases identical to TRBD2. V shed 7 bases, J shed 8 bases, and the junction held 17 bases outside the gene matches. The CDR3 has 18 residues. Germline-derived CDR1 and CDR2 are LNHDA and SQIVND (reference sequence). The CDR3 nucleotides read TGTGCCAGTATCCCCCCCGGACTAGCGGGAGTCGAAGGCTATGAGCAGTTCTTC. Translation: CASIPPGLAGVEGYEQFF.

This sequence joins TRBV27 and TRBJ2-3; 8 bases line up with TRBD1. V dropped 6 bases and J dropped 8; count of bases not matched to a gene: 4. The CDR3 loop spans 12 amino acids. Germline loops: CDR1 MNHEY, CDR2 SMNVEV (reference sequence). Written as DNA, the CDR3 is TGTGCCAGCAGCCCAGGGGGCGGTACGCAGTATTTT. It yields the protein CASSPGGGTQYF.

This clone was seen a single time. CDR3 nucleotides: TGTGCCACCAGCAGAGGAGCCAGCACAGATACGCAGTATTTT. Translating it yields CATSRGASTDTQYF. The chain combines TRBV15 with TRBJ2-3; D is ambiguous. Germline-derived CDR1 and CDR2 are LNHNV and YYDKDF (reference sequence). Trimming took off 1 base at V and 0 bases at J, with 5 bases between the two ends. CDR3 length equals 14 residues.

This clone was seen a single time. This chain connects TRBV2 to TRBJ1-1; 8 bases line up with TRBD1. Trimming took 7 bases from V and 0 from J; bases not matched to a gene: 7. The length of the CDR3 is 15 residues. From germline, CDR1 is SNHLY and CDR2 FYNNEI. The CDR3 coding sequence is TGTGCCAGCATTTTTAGGACAGGGATGAACACTGAAGCTTTCTTT. It encodes CASIFRTGMNTEAFF.

The V gene is TRBV9, the J gene TRBJ1-4, with D perhaps TRBD1 (6 bases). Germline V CDR1 and CDR2: SGDLS, YYNGEE. Trimming pared 4 bases from V and 0 bases from J, leaving 10 bases between. The CDR3 runs to 15 residues. CDR3 in DNA: TGTGCCAGCAGCTCTCGGACAGCAACTAATGAAAAACTGTTTTTT. Translated: CASSSRTATNEKLFF.

Concerning this clone itself: The sample carries other DNA sequences with the same CDR3. This chain uses TRBV7-9 with TRBJ2-7; TRBD1 matches at 10 bases. The length of the CDR3 is 14 residues. J gave up 4 bases and V 4 bases, and 4 bases lay outside the gene matches. Germline CDR1 and CDR2: SEHNR and FQNEAQ (reference sequence). CDR3 residues: CASSSGTGEYEQYF. The CDR3 DNA is TGTGCCAGCAGCTCCGGGACAGGGGAGTACGAGCAGTACTTC.

This chain links TRBV7-9 with TRBJ2-3; maybe TRBD1 (6 bases). Trimming removed 5 bases at V and 0 bases at J, with 12 bases between. The CDR3 loop spans 15 amino acids. CDR1 and CDR2 from the germline V gene are SEHNR and FQNEAQ (reference sequence). CDR3 bases: TGTGCCAGCAGCCCCGCGACAGGTAGCACAGATACGCAGTATTTT. Its translation: CASSPATGSTDTQYF.

V usage is TRBV6-5 and J usage is TRBJ2-7; weak D call: TRBD1 (6 bases). Germline V gene lookup returns CDR1 MNHEY and CDR2 SVGAGI. The CDR3 totals 15 residues. The ends were cut back, 2 bases at V and 0 bases at J, with 11 bases in the middle. The CDR3 reads CASSYRDTSSYEQYF. CDR3 coding DNA: TGTGCCAGCAGTTACCGGGACACCAGCTCCTACGAGCAGTACTTC.

CDR3 region: CATYSSEVGKRVSGTQYF. In DNA, the CDR3 is TGTGCCACCTATAGCAGTGAGGTTGGTAAGCGGGTATCCGGTACGCAGTATTTT. The chain uses TRBV6-4 and TRBJ2-3; a possible D gene is TRBD2 (6 bases). Per germline, CDR1 MRHNA and CDR2 SNTAGT. The CDR3 extends over 18 amino acids. Trimming cost V 10 bases and J 8 bases, with 34 bases left between them.

This clone was seen just once. CDR3 sequence: CATSREGGATSGANVLTF. The CDR3 region has the DNA TGTGCCACCAGCAGAGAAGGTGGGGCAACCTCTGGGGCCAACGTCCTGACTTTC. V gene TRBV15 combines with J gene TRBJ2-6, with a tentative D call TRBD1 (5 bases). Trimming left V 0 bases short and J 0 bases short, with 12 bases between. Looked up from germline, CDR1 is LNHNV and CDR2 is YYDKDF (reference sequence). The CDR3 runs 18 residues.

The chain employs TRBV5-1 and TRBJ2-5, with a possible D match to TRBD1 (5 bases). The CDR3 extends over 14 amino acids. From germline, CDR1 is SGHRS and CDR2 YFSETQ. Deletions cut 0 bases from V and 5 bases from J, with 11 bases between. The CDR3 coding sequence is TGCGCCAGCAGCTTGGTCGGAGCAGGGGAGACCCAGTACTTC. Translation gives CASSLVGAGETQYF.

The V and J genes are TRBV9 and TRBJ2-7; 8 bases align to TRBD1. Looked up from germline, CDR1 is SGDLS and CDR2 is YYNGEE. The CDR3 runs to 13 residues. After removal of 3 bases from V and 4 bases from J, the junction contained 3 bases not matched to a gene. The CDR3 nucleotides are TGTGCCAGCAGCGCAAGACAGGGGTACGAGCAGTACTTC. Translated, it gives CASSARQGYEQYF.

In DNA form, the CDR3 reads TGTGCCAGCAGCTTGGACCTCAGATCTAGCAATCAGCCCCAGCATTTT. It specifies CASSLDLRSSNQPQHF. The rearrangement uses TRBV5-8 and TRBJ1-5, with D uncertain. V was cut by 0 bases and J by 0 bases, with 10 bases left in between. The CDR3 is 16 amino acids. CDR1 is SGHTS, CDR2 YDEGEE, per germline.

A note on this clone: Mismatch with germline at one junction end may stem from a read error. J is TRBJ1-2 and V is TRBV7-9; 7 bases line up with TRBD1. This CDR3 comprises 15 residues. CDR1 is SEHNR, CDR2 FQNEAQ, per germline (reference sequence). CDR3 sequence (DNA): TGTTCCAGCAGCTCGAACAGGGGAACTAACTATGGCTACACCTTC. It is translated as CSSSSNRGTNYGYTF.

The gene calls are TRBV2 and TRBJ1-4, with D possibly TRBD1 on 5 matching bases. The germline V gene encodes CDR1 SNHLY and CDR2 FYNNEI. The germline V and J ends were trimmed by 6 bases and 5 bases, with 13 bases remaining between them. The length of the CDR3 is 14 residues. In DNA, the CDR3 is TGTGCCAGCAGCCCAGGGATTAGGAATGAAAAACTGTTTTTT. Translation: CASSPGIRNEKLFF.

The rearrangement links TRBV7-2 to TRBJ2-7; 7 nucleotides match TRBD1. The germline CDR1 and CDR2 sequences are SGHTA and FQGNSA. CDR3 size: 14 residues. V trimming: 5 bases; J trimming: 2 bases; junction bases outside the gene matches: 6. In DNA, the CDR3 is TGTGCCAGCAGCCCCGGACAGGACCCCTACGAGCAGTACTTC. It is translated as CASSPGQDPYEQYF.

CDR3 DNA sequence: TGTGCCAGCAGTGAGGACAGGATCGCCAAAAACATTCAGTACTTC. Amino acid sequence: CASSEDRIAKNIQYF. V is TRBV6-1 and J is TRBJ2-4, with 7 nucleotides matching TRBD1. This CDR3 has 15 amino acids. The germline V gene has CDR1 MNHNS and CDR2 SASEGT. Trimming at V came to 3 bases and at J to 1 base, leaving 3 bases not matched to a gene.

The chain is built from TRBV10-3 and TRBJ1-6; no definite D call. This CDR3 spans 13 amino acids. Trimming left V 10 bases short and J 7 bases short, with 14 bases between. Germline CDR1 reads ENHRY; CDR2 reads SYGVKD. DNA of the CDR3: TGTGCCAGCAGATCCACGGGAAATTCACCCCTCCACTTT. It yields the protein CASRSTGNSPLHF.

V and J are TRBV11-2 and TRBJ1-1, with D perhaps matching TRBD1 (5 bases). CDR3 length: 15 residues. Germline V lookup: CDR1 SGHAT, CDR2 FQNNGV. Deletions cut 0 bases from V and 3 bases from J, with 11 bases between. CDR3 protein: CASSLDSRGDTEAFF. CDR3 DNA sequence: TGTGCCAGCAGCTTAGATTCCCGGGGGGACACTGAAGCTTTCTTT.

The CDR3 sequence: CASSLGQGYQPQHF. For the CDR3, the DNA is TGTGCCAGCAGTCTAGGACAGGGGTACCAGCCCCAGCATTTT. J is TRBJ1-5 and V is TRBV28, with 9 nucleotides matching TRBD1. The germline V gene has CDR1 MDHEN and CDR2 SYDVKM. The CDR3 sequence is 14 residues long. The J segment lost 7 bases and the V segment lost 5 bases, leaving 6 bases of the junction unmatched.

In this sample, this clone turned up once. A junction boundary mismatches the germline segment, possibly from a read error. The chain links TRBV18 to TRBJ1-6; perhaps TRBD1 as D (6 bases). Germline V CDR1 and CDR2: KGHSH, LQKENI. The CDR3 extends over 14 amino acids. For the CDR3, the DNA is TGTGCCAGCTCACCGGGACATATCTACTCACCCTTCCACTTT. Its protein product is CASSPGHIYSPFHF.

V gene TRBV23-1 combines with J gene TRBJ1-3, with D uncertain. TRBV23-1 qualifies as an ORF whose function is uncertain. The CDR3 has 14 residues. Trimming took 6 bases from V and 0 from J, leaving 9 bases between them. Here the CDR3 reads CASRPTCSGNTIYF. In DNA, the CDR3 is TGCGCCAGCAGACCGACATGCTCTGGAAACACCATATATTTT.

This chain uses TRBV18 with TRBJ2-7, with 9 bases aligning to TRBD2. The CDR3 has 16 residues. The germline V gene encodes CDR1 KGHSH and CDR2 LQKENI. Unmatched junction bases numbered 13, after V lost 4 bases and J lost 6 bases. DNA for the CDR3: TGTGCCAGCTCACGGACCGAAGGTAGCGGGAGAGGCGAGCAGTACTTC. Translating gives CASSRTEGSGRGEQYF.

The chain couples TRBV30 to TRBJ2-2; possibly TRBD2 for D (6 bases). Germline values: CDR1 GTSNPN, CDR2 SVGIG (reference sequence). V gave up 3 bases and J gave up 5 bases, with 22 bases separating them. The CDR3 extends over 17 amino acids. CDR3 in amino acids: CAWRKSSGSLPTGELFF. The CDR3, as DNA: TGTGCCTGGAGAAAAAGTAGCGGAAGCTTACCAACCGGGGAGCTGTTTTTT.

This chain connects TRBV6-1 to TRBJ2-1, with 14 bases identical to TRBD2. The CDR3 extends over 16 amino acids. V lost 4 bases and J lost 4; bases outside the gene matches: 3. The V gene's germline CDR1 is MNHNS and CDR2 SASEGT. Written as DNA, the CDR3 is TGTGCCAGCAGTGCGAGGACTAGCGGGGGGTACAATGAGCAGTTCTTC. It specifies CASSARTSGGYNEQFF.

This clone came up a few times. The chain carries TRBV2 and TRBJ1-1; weak D call: TRBD1 (5 bases). The CDR3 sequence is 15 residues long. Trimming shortened V by 6 bases and J by 3 bases, and 17 bases separated the two germline ends. CDR1 and CDR2 from the germline V gene are SNHLY and FYNNEI. CDR3 loop: CASRAGLGGDTEAFF. The CDR3 nucleotides read TGTGCCAGCAGGGCGGGACTCGGTGGGGACACTGAAGCTTTCTTT.

This chain uses TRBV6-5 with TRBJ1-6, with 7 positions matching TRBD1. CDR3 size: 15 residues. V lost 3 bases and J lost 6; bases outside the gene matches: 5. Germline V gene lookup returns CDR1 MNHEY and CDR2 SVGAGI. The CDR3 sequence is CASSYGTVGNSPLHF. The CDR3 coding sequence is TGTGCCAGCAGTTATGGGACAGTGGGTAATTCACCCCTCCACTTT.

This chain joins TRBV5-1 and TRBJ1-2, with TRBD1 matching over 12 bases. This CDR3 is 19 amino acids long. The V segment lost 0 bases and the J segment 0 bases; nucleotides outside the gene matches: 9. CDR1 and CDR2 from the germline V gene are SGHRS and YFSETQ. Here the CDR3 reads CASSLAPGTGGFTNYGYTF. The DNA for the CDR3 is TGCGCCAGCAGCTTGGCCCCTGGGACAGGGGGCTTCACTAACTATGGCTACACCTTC.

The chain employs TRBV6-4 and TRBJ2-3; 8 bases map to TRBD2. Germline lookup yields CDR1 MRHNA and CDR2 SNTAGT. With V trimmed by 5 bases and J by 4 bases, 5 bases remained unmatched. This CDR3 has 14 residues. The CDR3: CASSFSTSADTQYF. The CDR3 bases are TGTGCCAGCAGTTTTTCGACTAGCGCAGATACGCAGTATTTT.

V and J are TRBV29-1 and TRBJ2-3; D perhaps matches TRBD1 (5 bases). Trimming shortened V by 4 bases and J by 5 bases, and 16 bases separated the two germline ends. The CDR3 is made up of 14 amino acids. Germline V gene lookup returns CDR1 SQVTM and CDR2 ANQGSEA. CDR3 in amino acids: CSVGAGPGGDTQYF. CDR3 DNA sequence: TGCAGCGTTGGGGCAGGGCCGGGCGGAGATACGCAGTATTTT.

The chain recombines TRBV7-2 with TRBJ1-1; 10 nucleotides line up with TRBD1. Germline CDR1 SGHTA, CDR2 FQGNSA. The CDR3 contains 13 residues. With 5 bases clipped from V and 10 bases from J, the junction kept 7 bases outside the gene matches. CDR3 DNA sequence: TGTGCCAGCAGCACCCGACAGGGGGCGCCAGCTTTCTTT. This sequence encodes CASSTRQGAPAFF.